The 18 T cell receptor beta chains presented below share a single source sample, sequenced in a study of shared clonotypes between healthy human individuals (TCRdb year 2020). The protocol used for the library was the immunoSEQ multiplex PCR assay. The source is immuneACCESS, and TCRdb retained only in-frame sequences with V and J called. Part of the clones is not carried over; for the studies checked, unresolved V genes explain less than half of this, and the remainder is unexplained. In all, the sample holds about 470,000 clones, and around 79% of those were seen once. The ten largest clones add up to 13% of the sample. The specimen sequenced was PBMCs. The receptors come from a woman in her 40s in good health. Some clones in this sample may be carry-over from other donors' samples.

The CDR3 region is CASSLSANYGYTF. The CDR3 bases are TGTGCCAGCAGCTTGTCAGCTAACTATGGCTACACCTTC. The chain links TRBV11-2 to TRBJ1-2; D is uncertain. Germline loops: CDR1 SGHAT, CDR2 FQNNGV. The CDR3 loop spans 13 amino acids. V lost 3 bases and J 0 bases, leaving 5 bases between the germline ends. The full variable domain, with the rest looked up from reference TRBV11-2 and TRBJ1-2, is EAGVAQSPRYKIIEKRQSVAFWCNPISGHATLYWYQQILGQGPKLLIQFQNNGVVDDSQLPKDRFSAERLKGVDSTLKIQPAKLEDSAVYLCASSLSANYGYTFGSGTRLTVV.

The rearrangement links TRBV11-2 to TRBJ2-4; possible D gene TRBD1, 5 bases. Deletions cut 6 bases from V and 3 bases from J, with 15 bases between. There are 15 residues in the CDR3. The germline V gene has CDR1 SGHAT and CDR2 FQNNGV. CDR3 region: CASSSISRGKNIQYF. The CDR3 region has the DNA TGTGCCAGCAGTAGCATCTCTAGGGGCAAAAACATTCAGTACTTC.

The J gene is TRBJ2-5, the V gene TRBV10-3; D ambiguous. The J call is uncertain, as TRBJ2-7 better fits the DNA end. Germline assignment: CDR1 ENHRY and CDR2 SYGVKD. The length of the CDR3 is 11 residues. The CDR3 DNA reads TGTGCCATCAGTGAAGTATACGAGCAGTACTTC. Its translation is CAISEVYEQYF.

This clone was seen only once. A read error may account for a junction end that differs from germline. CDR3: CASSPPGTAPYGQYF. The CDR3 DNA sequence: TGTGCCAGCTCACCCCCCGGGACAGCGCCTTACGGGCAGTACTTC. The chain has TRBV18 and TRBJ2-7; 7 positions match TRBD1. CDR1 KGHSH and CDR2 LQKENI come from the germline V gene. The CDR3 is made up of 15 amino acids.

The rearrangement joins TRBV7-8 to TRBJ2-1; TRBD1 matches at 12 bases. This CDR3 has 21 residues. With 0 bases clipped from V and 7 bases from J, the junction kept 19 bases outside the gene matches. Per the germline V gene, CDR1 is SGHVS and CDR2 is FQNEAQ. The CDR3: CASSLASGTGGYERVVNEQFF. CDR3 DNA: TGTGCCAGCAGCTTAGCATCCGGGACAGGGGGCTATGAGCGGGTCGTGAATGAGCAGTTCTTC.

This clone was observed a few times. V and J are TRBV6-5 and TRBJ1-5; D unclear. Trimming took 5 bases from V and 0 from J, leaving 11 bases between them. Germline loops: CDR1 MNHEY, CDR2 SVGAGI. The CDR3 length is 15 residues. This chain's CDR3 is CASSQDGYSNQPQHF. In DNA form, the CDR3 reads TGTGCCAGCAGTCAGGACGGATATAGCAATCAGCCCCAGCATTTT.

This clone appeared many times. In DNA form, the CDR3 reads TGTGCCAGCAGCTTAACGCCTCTCAATGAGCAGTTCTTC. Translation gives CASSLTPLNEQFF. V gene TRBV11-2 combines with J gene TRBJ2-1; D remains ambiguous. Germline V gene data show CDR1 as SGHAT and CDR2 as FQNNGV. The CDR3 is 13 amino acids. With 2 bases removed from V and 6 bases from J, the gap between germline ends came to 8 bases.

This chain uses TRBV7-9 with TRBJ1-1; D is unclear. The CDR3 contains 13 residues. V was pared by 1 base and J by 5 bases, with 8 bases between. The germline V gene has CDR1 SEHNR and CDR2 FQNEAQ (reference sequence). In DNA, the CDR3 is TGTGCCAGCAGCTTAGTGGGTGAGACTGAAGCTTTCTTT. It specifies CASSLVGETEAFF.

J is TRBJ1-2 and V is TRBV5-4; no reliable D call. The ends were cut back, 0 bases at V and 2 bases at J, with 5 bases in the middle. The CDR3 consists of 13 residues. Looked up from germline, CDR1 is SGHNT and CDR2 is YYREEE (reference sequence). The CDR3 DNA is TGTGCCAGCAGCTTGGACAAAAACTATGGCTACACCTTC. Translated: CASSLDKNYGYTF.

The chain links TRBV30 to TRBJ2-7; 8 bases match TRBD2. Germline trimming cut 3 bases from V and 5 bases from J; bases unmatched to any gene: 9. The CDR3 extends over 14 amino acids. CDR1 is GTSNPN, CDR2 SVGIG, per germline (reference sequence). This CDR3 reads CAWRARGGGHEQYF. The CDR3 DNA reads as TGTGCCTGGAGAGCTCGGGGGGGAGGGCACGAGCAGTACTTC.

The chain links TRBV11-3 to TRBJ1-2, with a tentative D call TRBD1 (6 bases). This CDR3 contains 11 residues. The V gene lost 5 bases and the J gene lost 7 bases, with 8 bases spanning the gap. CDR1 and CDR2 from the germline V gene are SGHNT and YENEEA. Here the CDR3 reads CASSPGAGYTF. The CDR3, as DNA: TGTGCCAGCAGCCCGGGGGCTGGCTACACCTTC.

The rearrangement joins TRBV6-6 to TRBJ2-1; a weak D match, TRBD1 (6 bases). The V gene's germline CDR1 is MNHNY and CDR2 SVGAGI (reference sequence). CDR3 size: 16 residues. Trimming removed 5 bases from V and 1 base from J, with 15 bases in between. The CDR3 nucleotides are TGTGCCAGCAGTAAGTCCCGGGACACGTCCTACAATGAGCAGTTCTTC. Protein: CASSKSRDTSYNEQFF.

The chain uses TRBV4-1 and TRBJ1-6; the D is unclear. Trimming took 1 base from V and 9 from J, leaving 4 bases between them. Germline assignment: CDR1 MGHRA and CDR2 YSYEKL. CDR3 length equals 12 residues. For the CDR3, the DNA is TGCGCCAGCAGCCAAGTATTTTCACCCCTCCACTTT. This gives the protein CASSQVFSPLHF.

The sample holds a few counts of this clone. The rearrangement links TRBV5-4 to TRBJ2-1; perhaps TRBD2 as D (6 bases). V dropped 4 bases and J dropped 1 base, with 12 bases sitting between them. CDR1 is SGHNT, CDR2 YYREEE, per germline (reference sequence). The CDR3 is 15 residues long. CDR3 in DNA: TGTGCCAGCAGCCCATCGGGAGATTCCTACAATGAGCAGTTCTTC. It encodes CASSPSGDSYNEQFF.

The chain recombines TRBV27 with TRBJ2-6; TRBD2 agrees at 7 bases. Germline loops: CDR1 MNHEY, CDR2 SMNVEV (reference sequence). CDR3 size: 16 residues. The junction had 5 bases not matched to a gene; V was cut back by 6 bases and J by 0 bases. The CDR3 sequence is CASSERGSSGANVLTF. CDR3 DNA sequence: TGTGCCAGCAGCGAGCGGGGAAGCTCTGGGGCCAACGTCCTGACTTTC.

This clone was recorded many times. The chain carries TRBV11-2 and TRBJ2-7; 12 nucleotides agree with TRBD2. This CDR3 is built from 16 residues. The V segment lost 2 bases and the J segment 4 bases; nucleotides outside the gene matches: 6. From germline, CDR1 is SGHAT and CDR2 FQNNGV. In DNA form, the CDR3 reads TGTGCCAGCAGCTTATTAGTCGGGACTAGCGGGTACGAGCAGTACTTC. Amino acids: CASSLLVGTSGYEQYF. Looking up the rest from reference TRBV11-2 and TRBJ2-7 gives the full variable domain: EAGVAQSPRYKIIEKRQSVAFWCNPISGHATLYWYQQILGQGPKLLIQFQNNGVVDDSQLPKDRFSAERLKGVDSTLKIQPAKLEDSAVYLCASSLLVGTSGYEQYFGPGTRLTVT.

This clone was seen a few times. The V gene is TRBV7-9, the J gene TRBJ1-5; D uncertain. Looked up from germline, CDR1 is SEHNR and CDR2 is FQNEAQ (reference sequence). Trimming removed 1 base at V and 7 bases at J, with 11 bases between. The CDR3 runs to 14 residues. The CDR3 sequence is CASSLGTAYQPQHF. The DNA of the CDR3 is TGTGCCAGCAGCTTAGGGACCGCGTACCAGCCCCAGCATTTT.

The rearrangement links TRBV28 to TRBJ2-5; D unclear. V gave up 3 bases and J gave up 5 bases, with 4 bases separating them. The CDR3 is made up of 11 amino acids. Germline-derived CDR1 and CDR2 are MDHEN and SYDVKM. The CDR3 DNA reads as TGTGCCAGCAGTTTGTTGGAGACCCAGTACTTC. Protein sequence: CASSLLETQYF. The entire variable domain, with the rest obtained from reference TRBV28 and TRBJ2-5, is as follows: DVKVTQSSRYLVKRTGEKVFLECVQDMDHENMFWYRQDPGLGLRLIYFSYDVKMKEKGDIPEGYSVSREKKERFSLILESASTNQTSMYLCASSLLETQYFGPGTRLLVL.